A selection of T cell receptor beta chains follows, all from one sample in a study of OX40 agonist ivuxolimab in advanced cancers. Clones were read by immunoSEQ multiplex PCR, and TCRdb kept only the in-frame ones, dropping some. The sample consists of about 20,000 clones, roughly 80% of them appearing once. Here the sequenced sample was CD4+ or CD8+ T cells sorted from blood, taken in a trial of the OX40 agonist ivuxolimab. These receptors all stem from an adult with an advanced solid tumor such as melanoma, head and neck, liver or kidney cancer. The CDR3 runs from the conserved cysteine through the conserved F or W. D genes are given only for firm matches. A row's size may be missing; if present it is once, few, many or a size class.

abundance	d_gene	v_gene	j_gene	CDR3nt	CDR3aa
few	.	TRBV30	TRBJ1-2	TGTGCCTGGAGTGACAGTGGCTACACCTTC	CAWSDSGYTF
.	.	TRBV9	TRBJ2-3	TGTGCCAGCAGCCCGACTGGGGTAGATACGCAGTATTTT	CASSPTGVDTQYF
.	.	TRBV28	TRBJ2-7	TGTGCCAGCACCGACATTATCCCTCCCTACGAGCAGTACTTC	CASTDIIPPYEQYF
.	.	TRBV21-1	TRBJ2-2	TGTGCCAGCAGCATCCTTGGGGACAGGGGGCAACCGCTGTTTTTT	CASSILGDRGQPLFF
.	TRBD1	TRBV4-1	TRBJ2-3	TGCGCCAGCAGCCAGGGACAGGGTCGGACAGATACGCAGTATTTT	CASSQGQGRTDTQYF
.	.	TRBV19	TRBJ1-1	TGTGCCAGTGGGCGGGCAGGGCCCACTGAAGCTTTCTTT	CASGRAGPTEAFF
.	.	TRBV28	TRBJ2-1	TGTGCCGTAAGCGACAAGAGCTCCTACAATGAGCAGTTCTTC	CAVSDKSSYNEQFF
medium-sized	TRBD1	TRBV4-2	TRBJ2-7	TGTGCCAGCAGCCAAGGGGAGACAGGGGCCTACGAGCAGTACTTC	CASSQGETGAYEQYF
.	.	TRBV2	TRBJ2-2	TGTGCCAGCAGTGTAGGGGTCCGCACCGGGGAGCTGTTTTTT	CASSVGVRTGELFF
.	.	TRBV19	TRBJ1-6	TGTGCCAGTAGTATGAGTGCACCTCCCTATAATTCACCCCTCCACTTT	CASSMSAPPYNSPLHF
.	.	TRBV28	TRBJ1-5	TGTGCCAGCAGTCCCCGCCCGGGCAATCAGCCCCAGCATTTT	CASSPRPGNQPQHF
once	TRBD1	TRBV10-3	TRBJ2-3	TGTGCCAGTATAGACAGGGGCCGAAGAACAGATACGCAGTATTTT	CASIDRGRRTDTQYF
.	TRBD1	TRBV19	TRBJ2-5	TGTGCCAGTAGGGGGACAGAGCAAGAGACCCAGTACTTC	CASRGTEQETQYF
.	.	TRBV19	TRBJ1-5	TGTGCCAGCCACACTGAACTTAGCAATCAGCCCCAGCATTTT	CASHTELSNQPQHF
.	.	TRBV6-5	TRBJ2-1	TGTGCCTGCGGCGCGGGGAATGAGCAGTTCTTC	CACGAGNEQFF
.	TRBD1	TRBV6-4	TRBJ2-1	TGTGCCAGCAGTGCCGGGACAGGGGGCTTCAATGAGCAGTTCTTC	CASSAGTGGFNEQFF
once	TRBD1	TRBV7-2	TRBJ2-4	TGTGCCAGCAGCTCAAGAGATCGGGACAGCAAAAACATTCAGTACTTC	CASSSRDRDSKNIQYF
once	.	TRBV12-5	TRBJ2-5	TGTGCTAGTGGTTTGGTAAGGCGCAACGTCAGGCCAGAGACCCAGTACTTC	CASGLVRRNVRPETQYF
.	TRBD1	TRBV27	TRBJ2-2	TGTGCCAGCAGTTTAGTTGGGACAGGGATGACCGGGGAGCTGTTTTTT	CASSLVGTGMTGELFF
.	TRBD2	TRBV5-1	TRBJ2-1	TGCGCCAGCAGTCCTCCAGGTAGCGGGGTATACAATGAGCAGTTCTTC	CASSPPGSGVYNEQFF
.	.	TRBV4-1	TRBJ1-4	TGCGCCAGCAGCCGCCCCCGCAGGGGTGGAGGGTATGAGAATGAAAAACTGTTTTTT	CASSRPRRGGGYENEKLFF
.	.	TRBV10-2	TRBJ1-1	TGCGCCAGCAGGTCCGACAGCATGAACACTGAAGCTTTCTTT	CASRSDSMNTEAFF
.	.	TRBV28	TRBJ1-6	TGTGCCAGCAGTTTAATAGGGAGATCCCTAAATTCACCCCTCCACTTT	CASSLIGRSLNSPLHF
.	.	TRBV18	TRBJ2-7	TGTGCCAGCTCACCAGTTTTTGATTCAACAGGCTCCTACGAGCAGTACTTC	CASSPVFDSTGSYEQYF
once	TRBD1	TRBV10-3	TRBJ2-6	TGTGCCATCCCGGGACAGGGGGCTTCCAACGTCCTGACTTTC	CAIPGQGASNVLTF
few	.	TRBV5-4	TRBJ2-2	TGTGCCAGCAGCTTGGACACCGGGGAGCTGTTTTTT	CASSLDTGELFF
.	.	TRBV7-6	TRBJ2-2	TGTGCCAGCTGCCCGACACCGAACACCGGGGAGCTGTTTTTT	CASCPTPNTGELFF
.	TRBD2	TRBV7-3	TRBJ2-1	TGTGCCAGCAGCTTATATGGGACTAGCGAGTACAATGAGCAGTTCTTC	CASSLYGTSEYNEQFF
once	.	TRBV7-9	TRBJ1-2	TGTGCCAGCAGCCAACAGGGAGAAACTAACTATGGCTACACCTTC	CASSQQGETNYGYTF
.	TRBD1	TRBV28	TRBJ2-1	TGTGCCAGCAGTTTTCCGGGACAGGGAGAATATGATGGCTCCTACAATGAGCAGTTCTTC	CASSFPGQGEYDGSYNEQFF
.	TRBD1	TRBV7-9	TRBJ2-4	TGTGCCAGCAGTTACGGACAGGGGGGCATCATTCAGTACTTC	CASSYGQGGIIQYF
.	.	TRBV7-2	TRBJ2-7	TGTGCCAGCAGCTTAGGAACCTACGAGCAGTACTTC	CASSLGTYEQYF
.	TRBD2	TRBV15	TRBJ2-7	TGTGCCACCAGCAGCGTACTAGCGGGGGGCTACGAGCAGTACTTC	CATSSVLAGGYEQYF
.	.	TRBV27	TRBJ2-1	TGTGCCAGCAGTTTATCTGGTGAGCAGTTCTTC	CASSLSGEQFF
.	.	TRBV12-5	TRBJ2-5	TGTGCTAGTGGCCCGGCCCCGACAGTCCAAGAGACCCAGTACTTC	CASGPAPTVQETQYF
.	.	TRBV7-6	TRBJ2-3	TGTGCCAGCAGCCACCACAGGACCCTTAGCACAGATACGCAGTATTTT	CASSHHRTLSTDTQYF